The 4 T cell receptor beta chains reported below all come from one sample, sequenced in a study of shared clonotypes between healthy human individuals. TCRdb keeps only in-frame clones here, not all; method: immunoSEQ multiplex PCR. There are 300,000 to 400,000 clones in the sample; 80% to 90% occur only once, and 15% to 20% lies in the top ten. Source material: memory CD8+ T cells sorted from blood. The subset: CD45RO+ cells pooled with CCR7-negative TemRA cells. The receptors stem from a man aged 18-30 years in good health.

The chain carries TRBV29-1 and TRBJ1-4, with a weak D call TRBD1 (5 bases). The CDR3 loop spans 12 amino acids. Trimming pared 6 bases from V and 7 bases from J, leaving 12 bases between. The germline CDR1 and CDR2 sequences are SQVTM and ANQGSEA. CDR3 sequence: CSVAQGGEKLFF. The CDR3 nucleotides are TGCAGCGTCGCGCAGGGAGGTGAAAAACTGTTTTTT.

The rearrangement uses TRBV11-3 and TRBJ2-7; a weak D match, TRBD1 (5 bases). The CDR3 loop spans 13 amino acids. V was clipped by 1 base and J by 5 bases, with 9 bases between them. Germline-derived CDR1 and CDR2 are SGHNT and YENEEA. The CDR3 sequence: CASSLGPRDEQYF. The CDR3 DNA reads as TGTGCCAGCAGCTTAGGCCCCAGGGACGAGCAGTACTTC.

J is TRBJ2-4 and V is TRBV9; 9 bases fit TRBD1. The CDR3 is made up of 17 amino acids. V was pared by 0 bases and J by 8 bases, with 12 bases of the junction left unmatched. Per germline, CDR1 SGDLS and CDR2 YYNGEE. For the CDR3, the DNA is TGTGCCAGCAGCGTAGGTGAGACAGGGGGTTTCGGCGACATTCAGTACTTC. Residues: CASSVGETGGFGDIQYF.

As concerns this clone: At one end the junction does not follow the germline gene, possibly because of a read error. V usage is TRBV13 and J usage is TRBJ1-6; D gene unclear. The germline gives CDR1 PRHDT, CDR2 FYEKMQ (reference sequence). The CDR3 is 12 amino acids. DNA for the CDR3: TGTGTCAGCAGCCCGGGGAATTCACCCCTCCACTTT. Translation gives CVSSPGNSPLHF.